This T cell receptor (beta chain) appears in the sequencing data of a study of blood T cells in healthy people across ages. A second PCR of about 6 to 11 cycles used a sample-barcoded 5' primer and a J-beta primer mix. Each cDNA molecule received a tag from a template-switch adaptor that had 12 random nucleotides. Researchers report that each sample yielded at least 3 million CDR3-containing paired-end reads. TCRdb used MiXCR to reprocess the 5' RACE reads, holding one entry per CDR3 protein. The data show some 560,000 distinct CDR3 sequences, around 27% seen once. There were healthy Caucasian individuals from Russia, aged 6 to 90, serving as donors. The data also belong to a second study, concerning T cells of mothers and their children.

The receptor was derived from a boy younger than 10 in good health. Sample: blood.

CDR3: CASSQLRQGFEQYF. The CDR3 nucleotides are TGTGCCAGCAGCCAACTCCGACAGGGGTTCGAGCAGTACTTC. This chain connects TRBV5-6 to TRBJ2-7, with 8 positions matching TRBD1. The CDR3 runs to 14 residues. The ends lost 4 bases at V and 6 bases at J; junction bases unmatched: 9. Germline V CDR1 and CDR2: SGHDT, YYEEEE. Full variable domain (missing parts from reference TRBV5-6 and TRBJ2-7): DAGVTQSPTHLIKTRGQQVTLRCSPKSGHDTVSWYQQALGQGPQFIFQYYEEEERQRGNFPDRFSGHQFPNYSSELNVNALLLGDSALYLCASSQLRQGFEQYFGPGTRLTVT.